This entry describes one T cell receptor (beta chain). This CDR3 is also generated by other DNA sequences in the sample. This sample was included in a study of shared clonotypes between healthy human individuals. Some clones are missing from TCRdb's copy, which holds only in-frame ones; the method was immunoSEQ multiplex PCR. The sample contains some 2.4 million clones, approximately 93% of which appear only once. The germline V gene encodes CDR1 SGHRS and CDR2 YFSETQ. Germline trimming cut 4 bases from V and 3 bases from J; bases unmatched to any gene: 5. The CDR3 length is 14 residues. A CD45RA+ naive subset and a CD45RA-negative memory subset were split from CD4+ cells.

This receptor was taken from a man aged 18 to 35 in good health. Some clones in this sample may be carry-over from other donors' samples. The genes are TRBV5-1 and TRBJ2-3, with 7 bases lining up with TRBD2. The sequenced material came from naive CD4+ T cells from PBMCs. As for subset: CD45RA+ positively selected. CDR3 nucleotide sequence: TGCGCCAGCAGCCCAGGACTAGTAACAGATACGCAGTATTTT. Encoded protein: CASSPGLVTDTQYF.